Sequencing of this TCR beta chain was carried out in a study of OX40 agonist ivuxolimab in advanced cancers. Across the study: Partial responses were seen in three patients, one with hepatocellular carcinoma and two with cutaneous melanoma.

Trimming removed 1 base at V and 4 bases at J, with 5 bases between. This CDR3 region has 12 residues. Germline assignment: CDR1 SGHDN and CDR2 FVKESK. Profiling relied on immunoSEQ multiplex PCR, and the TCRdb table lists in-frame clones only, not all of them. The sample carries about 20,000 clones, 83% recorded once. The sample was CD4+ or CD8+ T cells sorted from blood, taken in a trial of the OX40 agonist ivuxolimab. The rearrangement links TRBV14 to TRBJ2-7; unclear D gene. The receptor was derived from an adult with an advanced solid tumor such as melanoma, head and neck, liver or kidney cancer. CDR3 in amino acids: CASSQVRYEQYF. In nucleotides, the CDR3 is TGTGCCAGCAGCCAAGTGCGGTACGAGCAGTACTTC.